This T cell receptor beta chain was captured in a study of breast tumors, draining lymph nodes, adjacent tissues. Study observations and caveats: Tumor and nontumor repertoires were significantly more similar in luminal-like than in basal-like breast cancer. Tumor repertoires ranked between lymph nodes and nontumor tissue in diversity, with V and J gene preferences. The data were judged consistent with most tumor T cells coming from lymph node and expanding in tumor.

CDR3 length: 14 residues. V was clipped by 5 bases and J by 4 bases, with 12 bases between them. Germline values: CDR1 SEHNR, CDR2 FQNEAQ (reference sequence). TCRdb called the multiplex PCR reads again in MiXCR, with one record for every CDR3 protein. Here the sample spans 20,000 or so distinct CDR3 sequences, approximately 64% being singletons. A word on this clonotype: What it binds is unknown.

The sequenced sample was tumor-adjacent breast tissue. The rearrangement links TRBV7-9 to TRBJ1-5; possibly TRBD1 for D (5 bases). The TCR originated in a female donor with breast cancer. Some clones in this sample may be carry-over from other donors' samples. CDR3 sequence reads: CASSPQGGNQPQHF. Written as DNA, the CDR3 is TGTGCCAGCAGCCCTCAGGGTGGTAATCAGCCCCAGCATTTT.